These T cell receptor beta chains were read from a single sample in a study of siplizumab effects on memory and regulatory T cells. Some clones are missing from TCRdb's copy, which holds only in-frame ones; the method was immunoSEQ multiplex PCR. The sample holds approximately 100,000 clones; more than 85% are singletons and the top ten take just over 2.5%. What was sequenced was CD4+ T cells sorted from blood. All receptors derive from a human donor in good health. Some clones in this sample may be carry-over from other donors' samples. The conserved cysteine and the conserved F or W are not part of the CDR3 here.

V	J	CDR3
TRBV2	TRBJ2-1	ASSVSRNNEQF
TRBV14	TRBJ1-2	ASSLRGQSYGYT
TRBV5-1	TRBJ1-4	ASSFEISGGGAGKLF
TRBV19	TRBJ2-5	ASSTRLGETQY
TRBV4-1	TRBJ2-4	ASSQVRNLGKNIQY
TRBV5-8	TRBJ1-1	ASSLGRRDTEAF
TRBV2	TRBJ2-4	ASSDTGKNIQY
TRBV6-5	TRBJ2-7	ASSPGQGVSYEQY
TRBV28	TRBJ2-3	ASRGRRTQY
TRBV27	TRBJ2-7	ASSVVSVRAEQY
TRBV2	TRBJ2-7	ASKSQGLYEQY
TRBV7-9	TRBJ2-1	ASGSRGNSYNEQF
TRBV7-7	TRBJ2-1	ASSSTSGPNNEQF
TRBV6-5	TRBJ1-2	ASRWPGRKNYGYT
TRBV21-1	TRBJ2-7	ASSKVGLASEQY
TRBV27	TRBJ2-6	ASSFRGRGLTGANVLT
TRBV11-1	TRBJ2-7	ASSLGFGLAGRYEQY
TRBV5-4	TRBJ2-7	ARSLAVLREQY
TRBV19	TRBJ2-3	ASRDGRFSTDTQY
TRBV10-2	TRBJ2-1	ASTMVINEQF
TRBV6-1	TRBJ1-2	ASSEEGEVGYGYT
TRBV7-9	TRBJ2-5	ASSGGPDRQETQY
TRBV18	TRBJ2-7	ASSLGTDSYEQY
TRBV11-3	TRBJ2-5	ASSKGQGGQETQY
TRBV5-6	TRBJ2-5	ASSWRGPQETQY
TRBV29-1	TRBJ1-2	SVSTGNYGYT
TRBV28	TRBJ1-4	ASSSRNRNVLEKLF
TRBV15	TRBJ1-1	ATSRGYPRMVNTEAF
TRBV7-3	TRBJ2-2	ASSFQGVNTGELF
TRBV19	TRBJ1-1	ASSIEREWNTEAF
TRBV6-5	TRBJ1-1	ASSSRTGWTEAF
TRBV7-9	TRBJ2-2	ASRRAGRNTGELF
TRBV5-6	TRBJ2-1	ASSLLWGGGAGKNEQF
TRBV6-1	TRBJ2-2	ASRVEGAGELF
TRBV11-2	TRBJ1-6	ASSLGKQGYSPLH
TRBV7-3	TRBJ2-1	ASSLRAGGNAHEQF
TRBV5-1	TRBJ2-2	ASSTTGDMNTGELF
TRBV5-8	TRBJ2-4	ASSSSFRSDLAKNIQY
TRBV27	TRBJ1-1	ASSLMRNTEAF
TRBV5-6	TRBJ2-7	ASSRLDRGIEQY
TRBV6-6	TRBJ2-3	ASSPGSGLRTDTQY
TRBV5-1	TRBJ2-5	ASRVGQQETQY
TRBV19	TRBJ1-2	ASGGTAPIYGYT
TRBV7-2	TRBJ2-7	ASSLGAKTGYEQY
TRBV5-6	TRBJ2-7	ASSFRRDYFYEQY
TRBV19	TRBJ1-5	ASTWGEGAQH
TRBV19	TRBJ1-2	ASSIEGAWYGYT
TRBV5-5	TRBJ2-7	ASSLFATGYEQY
TRBV4-1	TRBJ1-1	ASSHKGRPNSEAF
TRBV19	TRBJ2-1	ASSPLAGVLTNEQF
TRBV7-9	TRBJ1-2	ASSLEVGNYGYT
TRBV25-1	TRBJ2-7	ASSEIGGGGSYEQY
TRBV19	TRBJ2-7	ASSEDRGGTYEQY
TRBV5-1	TRBJ2-4	ASSLLQGRNIQY
TRBV29-1	TRBJ2-2	SVARDTGELF
TRBV19	TRBJ1-1	ASNRQGQTIVGAF
TRBV28	TRBJ2-7	ASTPSGRLRGEQY
TRBV7-7	TRBJ2-1	ASSLTSAYNEQF